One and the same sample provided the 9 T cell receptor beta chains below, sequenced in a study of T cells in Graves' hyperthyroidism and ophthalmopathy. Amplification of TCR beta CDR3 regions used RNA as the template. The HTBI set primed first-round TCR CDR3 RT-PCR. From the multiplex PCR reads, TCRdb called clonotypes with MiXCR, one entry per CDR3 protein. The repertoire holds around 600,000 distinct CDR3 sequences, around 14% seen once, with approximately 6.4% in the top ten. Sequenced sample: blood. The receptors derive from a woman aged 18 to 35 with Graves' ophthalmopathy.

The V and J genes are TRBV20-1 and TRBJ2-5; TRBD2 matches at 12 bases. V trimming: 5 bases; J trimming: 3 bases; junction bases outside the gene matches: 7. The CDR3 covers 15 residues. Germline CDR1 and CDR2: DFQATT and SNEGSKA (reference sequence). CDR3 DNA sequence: TGCAGTGCTGTGGAAGGACTAGCGGGAAAAGAGACCCAGTACTTC. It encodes CSAVEGLAGKETQYF.

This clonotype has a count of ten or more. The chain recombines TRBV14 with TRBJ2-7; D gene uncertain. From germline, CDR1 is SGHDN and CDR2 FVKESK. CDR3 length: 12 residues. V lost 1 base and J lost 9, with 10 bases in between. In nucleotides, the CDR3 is TGTGCCAGCAGCCAAGCCACGACGGGGCAGTACTTC. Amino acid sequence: CASSQATTGQYF.

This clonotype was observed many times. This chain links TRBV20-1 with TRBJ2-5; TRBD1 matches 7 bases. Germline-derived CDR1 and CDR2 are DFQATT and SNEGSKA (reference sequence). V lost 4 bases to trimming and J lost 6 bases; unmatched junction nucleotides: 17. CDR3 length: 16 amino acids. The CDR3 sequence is CSATEGAIQFLKTQYF. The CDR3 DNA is TGCAGTGCTACAGAGGGGGCTATCCAGTTCTTAAAGACCCAGTACTTC.

In nucleotides, the CDR3 is TGTGCCAGCAGCCCTGGTCGCCAGTTGTCCTATAATTCACCCCTCCACTTT. Its translation is CASSPGRQLSYNSPLHF. J is TRBJ1-6 and V is TRBV4-2; D gene ambiguous. This CDR3 is 17 amino acids long. V was cut by 4 bases and J by 1 base, with 14 bases left in between. Germline V gives CDR1 LGHNA, CDR2 YNFKEQ.

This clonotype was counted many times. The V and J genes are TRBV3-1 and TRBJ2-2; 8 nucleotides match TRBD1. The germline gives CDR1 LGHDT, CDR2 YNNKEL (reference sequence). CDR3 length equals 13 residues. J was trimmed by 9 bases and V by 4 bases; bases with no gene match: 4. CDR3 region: CASSRTGSRELFF. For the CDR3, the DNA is TGTGCCAGCAGCCGGACAGGGTCCAGGGAGCTGTTTTTT.

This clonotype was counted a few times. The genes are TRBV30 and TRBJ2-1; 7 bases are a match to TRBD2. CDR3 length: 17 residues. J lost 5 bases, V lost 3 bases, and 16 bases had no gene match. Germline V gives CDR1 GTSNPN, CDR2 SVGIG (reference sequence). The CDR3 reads CAWREVAGLGTNNEQFF. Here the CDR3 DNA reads TGTGCCTGGAGAGAGGTAGCGGGCCTTGGGACCAACAATGAGCAGTTCTTC.

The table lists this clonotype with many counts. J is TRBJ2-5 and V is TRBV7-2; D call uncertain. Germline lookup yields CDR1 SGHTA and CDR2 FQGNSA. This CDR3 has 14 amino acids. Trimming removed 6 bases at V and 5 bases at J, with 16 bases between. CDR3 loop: CASSVDRGPETQYF. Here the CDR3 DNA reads TGTGCCAGCAGTGTCGACCGTGGCCCGGAGACCCAGTACTTC.

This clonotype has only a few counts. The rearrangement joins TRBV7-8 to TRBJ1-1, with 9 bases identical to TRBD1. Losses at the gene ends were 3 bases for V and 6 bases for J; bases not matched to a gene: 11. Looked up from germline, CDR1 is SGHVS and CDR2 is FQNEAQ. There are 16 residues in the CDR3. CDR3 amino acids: CASSFRDRALPAEAFF. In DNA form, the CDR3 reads TGTGCCAGCAGCTTCCGGGACAGGGCCCTACCCGCTGAAGCTTTCTTT. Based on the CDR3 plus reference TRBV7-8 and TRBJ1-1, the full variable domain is GAGVSQSPRYKVAKRGQDVALRCDPISGHVSLFWYQQALGQGPEFLTYFQNEAQLDKSGLPSDRFFAERPEGSVSTLKIQRTQQEDSAVYLCASSFRDRALPAEAFFGQGTRLTVV.

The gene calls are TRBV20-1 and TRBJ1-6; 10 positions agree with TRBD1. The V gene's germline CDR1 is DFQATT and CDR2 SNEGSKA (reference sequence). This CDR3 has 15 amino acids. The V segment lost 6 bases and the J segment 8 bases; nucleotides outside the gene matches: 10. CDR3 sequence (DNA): TGCAGTGCCCTGACCGGGACAGGGGACTATTCACCCCTCCACTTT. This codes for CSALTGTGDYSPLHF.